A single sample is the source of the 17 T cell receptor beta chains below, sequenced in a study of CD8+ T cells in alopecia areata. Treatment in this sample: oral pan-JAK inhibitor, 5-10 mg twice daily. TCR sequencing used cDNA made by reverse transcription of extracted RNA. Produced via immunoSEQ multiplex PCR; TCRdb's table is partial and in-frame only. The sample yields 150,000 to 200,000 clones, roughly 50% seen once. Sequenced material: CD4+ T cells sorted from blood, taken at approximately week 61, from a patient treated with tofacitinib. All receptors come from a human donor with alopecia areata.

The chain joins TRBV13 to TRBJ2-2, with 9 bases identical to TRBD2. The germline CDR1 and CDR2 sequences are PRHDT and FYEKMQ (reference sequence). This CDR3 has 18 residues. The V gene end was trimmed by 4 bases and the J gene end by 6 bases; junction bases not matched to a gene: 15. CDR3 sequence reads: CASSWESGTSWLSGELFF. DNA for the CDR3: TGTGCCAGCAGCTGGGAGAGCGGGACTAGCTGGCTGTCCGGGGAGCTGTTTTTT.

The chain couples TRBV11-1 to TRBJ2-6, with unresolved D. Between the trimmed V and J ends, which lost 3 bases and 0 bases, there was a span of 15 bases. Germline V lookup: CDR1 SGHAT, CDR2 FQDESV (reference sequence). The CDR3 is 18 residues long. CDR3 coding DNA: TGTGCCAGCAGCTTCGGTCGTGCAGGCAGCTCTGGGGCCAACGTCCTGACTTTC. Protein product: CASSFGRAGSSGANVLTF.

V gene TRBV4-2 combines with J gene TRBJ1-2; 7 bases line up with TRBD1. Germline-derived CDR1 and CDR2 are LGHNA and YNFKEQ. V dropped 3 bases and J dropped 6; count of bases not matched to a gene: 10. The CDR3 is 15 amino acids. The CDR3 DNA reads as TGTGCCAGCAGCCACCGTGAGGGGGCCGTTCATGGCTACACCTTC. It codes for CASSHREGAVHGYTF.

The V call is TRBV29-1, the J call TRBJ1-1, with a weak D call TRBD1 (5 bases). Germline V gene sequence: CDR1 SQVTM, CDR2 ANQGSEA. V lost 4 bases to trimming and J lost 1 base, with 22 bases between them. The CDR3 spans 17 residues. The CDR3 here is CSVGGSVGGRPNTEAFF. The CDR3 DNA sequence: TGCAGCGTTGGAGGGAGTGTGGGGGGACGGCCGAACACTGAAGCTTTCTTT. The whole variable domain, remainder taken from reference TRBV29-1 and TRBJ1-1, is SAVISQKPSRDICQRGTSLTIQCQVDSQVTMMFWYRQQPGQSLTLIATANQGSEATYESGFVIDKFPISRPNLTFSTLTVSNMSPEDSSIYLCSVGGSVGGRPNTEAFFGQGTRLTVV.

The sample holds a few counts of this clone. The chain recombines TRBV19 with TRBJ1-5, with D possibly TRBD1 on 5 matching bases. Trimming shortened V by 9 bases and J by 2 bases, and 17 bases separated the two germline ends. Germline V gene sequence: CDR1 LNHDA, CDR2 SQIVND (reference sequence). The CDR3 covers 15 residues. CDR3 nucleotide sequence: TGTGCCAGCCATTTTGGGGCCGCCGGCAATCAGCCCCAGCATTTT. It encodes CASHFGAAGNQPQHF.

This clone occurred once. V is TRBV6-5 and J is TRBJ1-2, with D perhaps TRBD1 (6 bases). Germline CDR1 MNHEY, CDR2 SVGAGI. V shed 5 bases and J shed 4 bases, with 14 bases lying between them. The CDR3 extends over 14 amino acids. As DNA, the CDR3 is TGTGCCAGCAGTCTGAACAGGGTAGTCTATGGCTACACCTTC. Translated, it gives CASSLNRVVYGYTF.

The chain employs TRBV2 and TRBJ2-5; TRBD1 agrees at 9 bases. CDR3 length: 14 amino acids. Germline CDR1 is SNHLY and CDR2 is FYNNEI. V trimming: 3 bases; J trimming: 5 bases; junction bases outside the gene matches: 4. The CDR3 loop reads CASSDPGQGETQYF. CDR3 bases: TGTGCCAGCAGTGACCCTGGACAGGGGGAGACCCAGTACTTC.

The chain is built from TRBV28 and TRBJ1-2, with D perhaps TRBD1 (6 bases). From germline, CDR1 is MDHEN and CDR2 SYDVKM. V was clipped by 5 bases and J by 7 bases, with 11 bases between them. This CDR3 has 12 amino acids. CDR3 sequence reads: CASSEQGFGYTF. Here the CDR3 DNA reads TGTGCCAGCAGTGAACAGGGATTTGGCTACACCTTC.

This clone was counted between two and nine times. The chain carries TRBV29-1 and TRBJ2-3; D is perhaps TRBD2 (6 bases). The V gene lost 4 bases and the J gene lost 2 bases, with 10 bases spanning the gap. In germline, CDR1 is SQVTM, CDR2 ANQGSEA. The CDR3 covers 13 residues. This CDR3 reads CSVARGPTDTQYF. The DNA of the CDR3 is TGCAGCGTTGCGCGGGGCCCCACAGATACGCAGTATTTT.

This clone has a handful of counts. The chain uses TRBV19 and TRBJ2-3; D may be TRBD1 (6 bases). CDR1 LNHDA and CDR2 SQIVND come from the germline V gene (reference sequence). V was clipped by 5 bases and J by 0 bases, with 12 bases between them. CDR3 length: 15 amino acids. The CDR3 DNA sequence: TGTGCCAGTAGTCGCCAGGGGACCAGCACAGATACGCAGTATTTT. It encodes CASSRQGTSTDTQYF.

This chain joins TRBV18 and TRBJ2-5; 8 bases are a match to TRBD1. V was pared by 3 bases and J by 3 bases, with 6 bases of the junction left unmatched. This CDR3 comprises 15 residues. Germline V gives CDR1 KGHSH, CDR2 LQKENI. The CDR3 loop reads CASSPLTGGEETQYF. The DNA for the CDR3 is TGTGCCAGCTCACCTCTAACAGGGGGAGAAGAGACCCAGTACTTC.

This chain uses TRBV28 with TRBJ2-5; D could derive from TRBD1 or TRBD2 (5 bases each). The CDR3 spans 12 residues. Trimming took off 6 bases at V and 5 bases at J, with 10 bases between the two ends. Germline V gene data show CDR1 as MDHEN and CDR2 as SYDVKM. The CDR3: CASRRQRETQYF. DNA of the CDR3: TGTGCCAGCAGAAGACAGCGGGAGACCCAGTACTTC.

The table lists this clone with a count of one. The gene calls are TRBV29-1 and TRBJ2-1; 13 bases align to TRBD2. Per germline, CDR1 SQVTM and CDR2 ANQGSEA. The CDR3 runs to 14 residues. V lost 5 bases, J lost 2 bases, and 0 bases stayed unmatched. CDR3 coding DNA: TGCAGCGTTACTAGCGGGGGGGCCTACAATGAGCAGTTCTTC. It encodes CSVTSGGAYNEQFF.

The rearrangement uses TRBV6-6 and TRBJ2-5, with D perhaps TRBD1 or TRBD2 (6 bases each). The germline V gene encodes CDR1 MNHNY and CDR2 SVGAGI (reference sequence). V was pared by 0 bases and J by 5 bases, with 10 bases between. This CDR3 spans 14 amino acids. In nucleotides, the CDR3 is TGTGCCAGCAGTTACTCCGGGGGCGTGGAGACCCAGTACTTC. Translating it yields CASSYSGGVETQYF.

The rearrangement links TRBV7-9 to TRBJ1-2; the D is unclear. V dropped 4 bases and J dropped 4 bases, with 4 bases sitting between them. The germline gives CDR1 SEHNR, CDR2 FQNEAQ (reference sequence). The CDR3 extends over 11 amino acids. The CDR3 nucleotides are TGTGCCAGCAGCTCCCTCTATGGCTACACCTTC. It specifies CASSSLYGYTF.

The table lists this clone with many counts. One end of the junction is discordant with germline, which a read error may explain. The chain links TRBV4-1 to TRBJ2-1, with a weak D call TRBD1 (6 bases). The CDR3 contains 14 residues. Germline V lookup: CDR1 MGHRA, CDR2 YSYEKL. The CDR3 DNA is TGCGCCAGCAGCCGAGCACAGGGCTACGATGAGCAGTTCTTC. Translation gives CASSRAQGYDEQFF.

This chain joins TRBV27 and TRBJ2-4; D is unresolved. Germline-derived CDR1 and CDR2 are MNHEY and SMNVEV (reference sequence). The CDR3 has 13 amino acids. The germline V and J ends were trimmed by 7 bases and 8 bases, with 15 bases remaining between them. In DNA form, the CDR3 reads TGTGCCAGCACGAAAGAGTGGGGTCACATTCAGTACTTC. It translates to CASTKEWGHIQYF.